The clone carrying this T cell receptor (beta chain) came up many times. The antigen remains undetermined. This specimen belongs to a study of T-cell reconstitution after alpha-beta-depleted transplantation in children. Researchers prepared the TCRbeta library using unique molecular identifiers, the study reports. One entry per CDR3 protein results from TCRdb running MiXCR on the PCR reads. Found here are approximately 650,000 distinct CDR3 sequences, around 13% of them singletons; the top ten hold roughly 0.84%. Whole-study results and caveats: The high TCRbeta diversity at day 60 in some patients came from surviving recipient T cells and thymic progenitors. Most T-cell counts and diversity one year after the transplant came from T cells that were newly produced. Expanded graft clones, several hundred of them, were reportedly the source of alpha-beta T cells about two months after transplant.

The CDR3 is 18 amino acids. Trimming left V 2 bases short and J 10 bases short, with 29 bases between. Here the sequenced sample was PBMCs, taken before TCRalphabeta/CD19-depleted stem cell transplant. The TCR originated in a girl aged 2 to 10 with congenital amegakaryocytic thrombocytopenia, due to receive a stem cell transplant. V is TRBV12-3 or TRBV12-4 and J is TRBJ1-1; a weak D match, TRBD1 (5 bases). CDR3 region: CASSLRARGGTGVPGAFF. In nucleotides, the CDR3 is TGTGCCAGCAGTTTAAGGGCAAGGGGTGGGACGGGTGTGCCGGGAGCTTTCTTT.